A selection of T cell receptor beta chains follows, all from one sample in a study of shared T cell receptors in the human thymus. Libraries were prepared by immunoSEQ multiplex PCR; TCRdb keeps only in-frame clonotypes and omits some of them. The sample contains hundreds of thousands of clones, 85% to 90% of which appear only once. These sequences were also reported in another study, on human thymus T cells.

Material: thymocytes. These receptors were taken from a boy less than two years old with a congenital heart defect. The CDR3 runs from the conserved cysteine through the conserved F or W. D genes are given only for firm matches. Where a row states a size, it is once, few, many or the class of an expanded clone; other rows omit it.

length	D	size	V	J	CDR3	DNA
17	TRBD1	NA	TRBV5-6	TRBJ1-1	CASRMRIQGARSTEAFF	TGTGCCAGCAGAATGAGGATCCAGGGGGCTAGGAGCACTGAAGCTTTCTTT
17	TRBD2	NA	TRBV4-1	TRBJ2-7	CASSQGGRRESTYEQYF	TGCGCCAGCAGCCAAGGGGGTCGGCGGGAGTCCACCTACGAGCAGTACTTC
15	NA	NA	TRBV6-1	TRBJ1-5	CASSFSEGRIQPQHF	TGTGCCAGCAGTTTTAGCGAGGGAAGGATTCAGCCCCAGCATTTT
16	NA	NA	TRBV10-3	TRBJ2-1	CAISESASTSGDEQFF	TGTGCCATCAGTGAGTCCGCTAGCACTTCGGGAGATGAGCAGTTCTTC
17	NA	NA	TRBV19	TRBJ2-4	CASSSPRLPVGKNIQYF	TGTGCCAGTAGTTCCCCCCGACTGCCGGTGGGCAAAAACATTCAGTACTTC
15	NA	NA	TRBV7-9	TRBJ2-7	CASSHSGQTSYEQYF	TGTGCCAGCAGCCATAGCGGACAAACCTCCTACGAGCAGTACTTC
14	NA	NA	TRBV4-1	TRBJ2-1	CASSPGGRVGEQFF	TGCGCCAGCAGCCCAGGGGGGCGGGTCGGTGAGCAGTTCTTC
15	NA	NA	TRBV19	TRBJ2-5	CASSRSAPLQETQYF	TGTGCCAGTAGTAGGTCCGCCCCTCTACAAGAGACCCAGTACTTC
11	NA	NA	TRBV20-1	TRBJ2-5	CSAGSRETQYF	TGCAGTGCTGGATCGAGGGAGACCCAGTACTTC
15	TRBD2	NA	TRBV27	TRBJ2-3	CASSLSGRGEDTQYF	TGTGCCAGCAGTTTGTCGGGACGGGGGGAAGATACGCAGTATTTT
17	NA	NA	TRBV5-1	TRBJ2-3	CASSTGVSNLSTDTQYF	TGCGCCAGCAGCACGGGAGTCTCAAACCTTAGCACAGATACGCAGTATTTT
15	TRBD1	NA	TRBV5-1	TRBJ2-5	CASNTGGVFIETQYF	TGCGCCAGCAACACAGGGGGCGTATTCATAGAGACCCAGTACTTC
15	TRBD2	NA	TRBV4-1	TRBJ2-7	CASSRFAGGHHEQYF	TGCGCCAGCAGCCGCTTTGCGGGAGGGCACCACGAGCAGTACTTC
14	TRBD1	NA	TRBV7-3	TRBJ2-7	CASSVRDRVDEQYF	TGTGCCAGCAGCGTTCGGGACAGGGTGGACGAGCAGTACTTC
14	TRBD1	NA	TRBV6-1	TRBJ1-5	CASSGDRRNQPQHF	TGTGCCAGCAGTGGGGACAGACGGAATCAGCCCCAGCATTTT
17	NA	NA	TRBV7-3	TRBJ1-1	CASSLIWGELKNTEAFF	TGTGCCAGCAGCTTAATATGGGGGGAACTCAAGAACACTGAAGCTTTCTTT
15	NA	NA	TRBV6-4	TRBJ2-7	CASSDSLRSSYEQYF	TGTGCCAGCAGTGACTCGCTCCGGTCCTCCTACGAGCAGTACTTC
16	TRBD1	NA	TRBV9	TRBJ2-1	CASSGQGGSSYNEQFF	TGTGCCAGCAGCGGACAGGGGGGTAGCTCCTACAATGAGCAGTTCTTC
13	NA	NA	TRBV6-4	TRBJ1-2	CASKYSGTDGYTF	TGTGCCAGCAAATATTCTGGGACTGATGGCTACACCTTC
15	TRBD2	NA	TRBV5-1	TRBJ2-5	CASSLGGLAEETQYF	TGCGCCAGCAGCTTGGGGGGACTAGCGGAAGAGACCCAGTACTTC
13	NA	NA	TRBV7-2	TRBJ2-7	CASSLWASHEQYF	TGTGCCAGCAGCTTATGGGCTAGCCACGAGCAGTACTTC
15	TRBD1	few	TRBV28	TRBJ1-4	CASRKGTRGHEKLFF	TGTGCCAGCAGAAAAGGAACCAGGGGGCATGAAAAACTGTTTTTT